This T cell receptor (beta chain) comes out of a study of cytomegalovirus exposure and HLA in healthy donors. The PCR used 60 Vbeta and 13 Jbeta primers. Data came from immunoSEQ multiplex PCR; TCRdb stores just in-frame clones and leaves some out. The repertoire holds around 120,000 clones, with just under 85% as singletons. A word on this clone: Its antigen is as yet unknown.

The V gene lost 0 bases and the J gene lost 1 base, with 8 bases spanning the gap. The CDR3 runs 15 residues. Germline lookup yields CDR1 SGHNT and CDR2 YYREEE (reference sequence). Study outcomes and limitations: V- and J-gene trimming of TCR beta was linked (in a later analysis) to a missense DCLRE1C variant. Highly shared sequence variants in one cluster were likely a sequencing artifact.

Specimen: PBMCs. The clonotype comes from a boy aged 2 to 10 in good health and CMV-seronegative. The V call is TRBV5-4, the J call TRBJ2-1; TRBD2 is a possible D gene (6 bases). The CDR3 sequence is CASSLARESYNEQFF. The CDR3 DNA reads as TGTGCCAGCAGCTTGGCCCGGGAGTCCTACAATGAGCAGTTCTTC.